These T cell receptor beta chains were read from a single sample in a study of human thymus T cells. Sequencing used immunoSEQ multiplex PCR; TCRdb keeps in-frame clones, though not all of them. This table has some 130,000 clones, about 93% appearing once. The specimen sequenced was thymus tissue. All receptors come from a boy younger than two with a congenital heart defect but otherwise immunologically healthy. Each CDR3 is given with its conserved first and last residue. The order of the fields is J gene, V gene, D gene, clone size, CDR3 protein, CDR3 DNA. D genes are given only for firm matches. A clone size is listed for some rows: how often the clone was seen (once, few, many), or a class if it is expanded.

TRBJ1-5 | TRBV9 | . | . | CASSFQGNQPQHF | TGTGCCAGCAGCTTTCAGGGTAATCAGCCCCAGCATTTT
TRBJ2-7 | TRBV5-4 | . | . | CASSLLPGGSSYEQYF | TGTGCCAGCAGCTTACTTCCAGGGGGGAGCTCCTACGAGCAGTACTTC
TRBJ1-1 | TRBV14 | . | . | CASSQTKGGPGRLMNTEAFF | TGTGCCAGCAGCCAAACTAAGGGAGGGCCTGGTCGATTGATGAACACTGAAGCTTTCTTT
TRBJ2-5 | TRBV6-1 | TRBD1 | . | CASSKTTGVETQYF | TGTGCCAGCAGCAAGACCACAGGGGTAGAGACCCAGTACTTC
TRBJ1-2 | TRBV4-2 | . | once | CASSQETICRLCRYTF | TGTGCCAGCAGCCAAGAAACGATATGTCGACTATGTCGCTACACCTTC
TRBJ2-5 | TRBV12-2 | . | . | CASRLGGPGAQYF | TGTGCAAGTCGCTTAGGGGGACCTGGGGCCCAGTACTTC
TRBJ1-1 | TRBV14 | . | . | CASSQKARQMNTEAFF | TGTGCCAGCAGCCAAAAGGCGAGGCAGATGAACACTGAAGCTTTCTTT
TRBJ2-1 | TRBV14 | TRBD2 | . | CASSQDSSLPRGGSYNEQFF | TGTGCCAGCAGCCAAGATTCGTCCCTCCCTCGGGGGGGGTCCTACAATGAGCAGTTCTTC
TRBJ1-6 | TRBV5-4 | TRBD1 | . | CASSSPDRSHSYNSPLHF | TGTGCCAGCAGCTCCCCGGACAGGTCCCACTCTTATAATTCACCCCTCCACTTT
TRBJ1-1 | TRBV5-6 | . | few | CASSLLYREAFF | TGTGCCAGCAGCTTGCTTTATAGGGAAGCTTTCTTT
TRBJ2-7 | TRBV13 | TRBD1 | . | CASSSIQQGLYEQYF | TGTGCCAGCAGCTCGATTCAACAGGGGTTGTACGAGCAGTACTTC
TRBJ2-7 | TRBV1 | . | . | CTSSQDAGLAGALGDEQYF | TGCACCAGCAGCCAAGATGCAGGACTAGCGGGGGCACTTGGGGACGAGCAGTACTTC
TRBJ1-2 | TRBV19 | . | . | CASTNGYGYTF | TGTGCCAGTACCAACGGCTATGGCTACACCTTC
TRBJ2-1 | TRBV7-2 | TRBD1 | . | CASSLGGGGKNSYNEQFF | TGTGCCAGCAGCTTAGGAGGGGGCGGTAAGAACTCCTACAATGAGCAGTTCTTC
TRBJ1-2 | TRBV4-3 | TRBD1 | . | CASSQAQGEVYGYTF | TGCGCCAGCAGCCAAGCACAGGGGGAAGTCTATGGCTACACCTTC
TRBJ2-2 | TRBV30 | . | once | CAWSTAPWVPGELFF | TGTGCCTGGAGTACGGCTCCCTGGGTCCCCGGGGAGCTGTTTTTT
TRBJ2-1 | TRBV10-2 | . | . | CASSRSGPYNEQFF | TGCGCCAGCAGCCGAAGCGGGCCTTACAATGAGCAGTTCTTC
TRBJ1-4 | TRBV2 | TRBD1 | . | CASSQQGRGSEKLFF | TGTGCCAGCAGCCAACAGGGCAGGGGGAGTGAAAAACTGTTTTTT
TRBJ2-7 | TRBV30 | . | . | CAWRDRTEHEQYF | TGTGCCTGGAGGGACAGAACGGAGCACGAGCAGTACTTC
TRBJ1-5 | TRBV5-1 | . | once | CASSTGWATRGQPQHF | TGCGCCAGCTCTACGGGGTGGGCAACCCGGGGGCAGCCCCAGCATTTT
TRBJ1-2 | TRBV27 | . | . | CASSLDRGGRLYGYTF | TGTGCCAGCAGTTTGGATAGGGGGGGGCGCCTCTATGGCTACACCTTC
TRBJ2-7 | TRBV6-1 | . | . | CASSVRSRQYF | TGTGCCAGCAGTGTTCGGTCGAGGCAGTACTTC